This TCR beta chain was identified in a study of blood T cells in healthy people across ages. Regarding the study as a whole: More naive CD4+ cells and higher diversity were found in long-lived than in aged donors. TCR beta diversity per million T cells fell roughly linearly with age.

Germline V CDR1 and CDR2: DFQATT, SNEGSKA (reference sequence). This CDR3 region has 13 residues. Between the trimmed V and J ends, which lost 4 bases and 6 bases, there was a span of 14 bases. A note on this clonotype: The antigen remains undetermined.

The use of a sample-barcoded 5' primer and a J-beta primer mix characterized a second PCR of about 6 to 11 cycles. The template-switch adaptor, which had 12 random nucleotides, put a tag on each cDNA molecule. TCRdb redid the calling of the 5' RACE reads with MiXCR, one entry per CDR3 protein. Altogether hundreds of thousands of distinct CDR3 sequences are present, about 37% being singletons, with the ten largest covering about an eighth. This clonotype was obtained from a man between 18 and 29 years old in good health. The V call is TRBV20-1, the J call TRBJ2-3; a weak D match, TRBD1 (6 bases). Sequencing was performed on blood. CDR3 sequence reads: CSAIKQGVDTQYF. CDR3 DNA: TGCAGTGCTATAAAACAGGGAGTCGATACGCAGTATTTT.